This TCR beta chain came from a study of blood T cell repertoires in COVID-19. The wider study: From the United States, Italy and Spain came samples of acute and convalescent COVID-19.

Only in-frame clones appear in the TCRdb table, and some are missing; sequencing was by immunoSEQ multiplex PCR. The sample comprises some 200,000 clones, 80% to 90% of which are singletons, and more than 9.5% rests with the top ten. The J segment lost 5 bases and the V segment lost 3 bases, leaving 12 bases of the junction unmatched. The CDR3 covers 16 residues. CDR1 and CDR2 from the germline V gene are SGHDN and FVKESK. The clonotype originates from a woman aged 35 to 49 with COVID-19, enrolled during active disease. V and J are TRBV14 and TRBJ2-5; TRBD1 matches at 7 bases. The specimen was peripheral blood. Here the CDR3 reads CASSQWGRGNKETQYF. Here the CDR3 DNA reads TGTGCCAGCAGCCAGTGGGGCAGGGGGAATAAGGAGACCCAGTACTTC.